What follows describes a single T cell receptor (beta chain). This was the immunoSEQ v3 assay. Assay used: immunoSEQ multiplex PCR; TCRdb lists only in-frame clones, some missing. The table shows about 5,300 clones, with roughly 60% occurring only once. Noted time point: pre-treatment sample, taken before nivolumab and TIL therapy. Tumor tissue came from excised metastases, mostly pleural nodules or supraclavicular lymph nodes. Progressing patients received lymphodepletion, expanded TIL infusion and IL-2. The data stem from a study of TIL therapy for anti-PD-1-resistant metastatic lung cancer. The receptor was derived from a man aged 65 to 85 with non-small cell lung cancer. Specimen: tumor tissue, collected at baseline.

The CDR3 coding sequence is TGCAGCGTTAGACGGGAGGCTGAGCAGTTCTTC. It is translated as CSVRREAEQFF. V and J are TRBV29-1 and TRBJ2-1; TRBD2 matches at 7 bases. Per the germline V gene, CDR1 is SQVTM and CDR2 is ANQGSEA. This CDR3 has 11 residues. With 5 bases clipped from V and 9 bases from J, the junction kept 4 bases outside the gene matches.